These 7 T cell receptor beta chains came from one sample sequenced in a study of blood T cell repertoires in COVID-19 (dated by TCRdb to about 2020). Receptor libraries were prepared by the immunoSEQ multiplex PCR assay. Imported from immuneACCESS, the table was reduced by TCRdb to in-frame sequences with V and J called. These copies leave out some clones; in studies compared against another copy, an unresolved V gene accounts for under half, and the cause of the remainder is not known. This sample has 350,000 or so clones in its table, and around 83% of those were observed once. Jointly, the top ten make up approximately 3% of the sample. What was sequenced was peripheral blood. The receptors come from a man in his thirties or forties with active or convalescent COVID-19.

V usage is TRBV27 and J usage is TRBJ2-7, with D perhaps TRBD2 (5 bases). Germline lookup yields CDR1 MNHEY and CDR2 SMNVEV (reference sequence). V shed 1 base and J shed 6 bases, with 13 bases lying between them. The CDR3 length is 14 residues. CDR3 sequence (DNA): TGTGCCAGCAGTTTATGGGCGAAAGGAGGCGAGCAGTACTTC. Translation: CASSLWAKGGEQYF.

This chain joins TRBV23-1 and TRBJ2-5, with D possibly TRBD2 on 6 matching bases. TRBV23-1 has ORF status, its function being uncertain. Trimming shortened V by 0 bases and J by 4 bases, and 27 bases separated the two germline ends. The CDR3 loop spans 20 amino acids. CDR3 region: CASSQSAPSPRDHFRETQYF. CDR3 coding DNA: TGCGCCAGCAGTCAATCGGCCCCTAGTCCGCGGGACCATTTCAGAGAGACCCAGTACTTC.

V gene TRBV5-1 combines with J gene TRBJ1-1; tentatively, D is TRBD1 (5 bases). Germline CDR1 is SGHRS and CDR2 is YFSETQ. V was pared by 0 bases and J by 1 base, with 10 bases between. The length of the CDR3 is 15 residues. The CDR3 nucleotides read TGCGCCAGCAGCTTGGGGGAGGGACGGAACACTGAAGCTTTCTTT. This translates into CASSLGEGRNTEAFF.

V is TRBV9 and J is TRBJ1-2, with D hard to call. V was trimmed by 3 bases and J by 0 bases, leaving 12 bases between them. Germline V gene sequence: CDR1 SGDLS, CDR2 YYNGEE. The CDR3 is made up of 15 amino acids. Written as DNA, the CDR3 is TGTGCCAGCAGCGACTCAGGCGAATCTAACTATGGCTACACCTTC. Translated: CASSDSGESNYGYTF.

The chain links TRBV7-6 to TRBJ2-3; the match to TRBD2 covers 9 bases. With V trimmed by 0 bases and J by 2 bases, 3 bases remained unmatched. From germline, CDR1 is SGHVS and CDR2 FNYEAQ. The CDR3 sequence is 16 residues long. The CDR3 sequence: CASSLASGGITDTQYF. The DNA of the CDR3 is TGTGCCAGCAGCTTAGCTAGCGGGGGCATCACAGATACGCAGTATTTT.

This clone was found a few times. As DNA, the CDR3 is TGTGCCACCAGTGATTTGCGTCCTGGCTCAGATACGCAGTATTTT. Translated: CATSDLRPGSDTQYF. V and J are TRBV24-1 and TRBJ2-3; D is unclear. The CDR3 extends over 15 amino acids. Trimming left V 0 bases short and J 4 bases short, with 10 bases between. CDR1 is KGHDR, CDR2 SFDVKD, per germline.

This sequence joins TRBV29-1 and TRBJ1-1; TRBD1 might be the D (6 bases). Germline V gene lookup returns CDR1 SQVTM and CDR2 ANQGSEA. The ends were cut back, 2 bases at V and 1 base at J, with 8 bases in the middle. CDR3 size: 13 residues. CDR3 sequence: CSVERTANTEAFF. The CDR3 DNA is TGCAGCGTTGAACGGACAGCGAACACTGAAGCTTTCTTT.